Listed below are T cell receptor beta chains from one sample, sequenced in a study of long-term antiretroviral therapy in people with HIV. Produced via immunoSEQ multiplex PCR; TCRdb's table is partial and in-frame only. The sample lists tens of thousands of clones, 80% seen once, with roughly 7.2% in the top ten. Sequencing used unsorted PBMCs, obtained 0.3 years after starting antiretroviral therapy. The source of these receptors is a man aged 35-49 years with HIV. CDR3s include the opening cysteine and the closing phenylalanine or tryptophan. The D gene is left open where the match is weak. Clone size is not always given. Where it is, it says once, few, many or a class for expanded clones.

>.|TRBJ2-7|16|.|TRBV5-6
CASSPLTWGQSYEQYF
TGTGCCAGCAGCCCCCTTACATGGGGGCAGTCCTACGAGCAGTACTTC
>.|TRBJ2-7|16|.|TRBV7-2
CASSLRGADRRHEQYF
TGTGCCAGCAGCTTAAGGGGGGCGGACAGGAGGCACGAGCAGTACTTC
>.|TRBJ2-5|13|.|TRBV7-7
CASSLGLWETQYF
TGTGCTAGCAGCTTAGGACTGTGGGAGACCCAGTACTTC
>TRBD1|TRBJ2-6|17|.|TRBV5-6
CASSSGTAWSGANVLTF
TGTGCCAGCAGTTCCGGGACAGCCTGGTCTGGGGCCAACGTCCTGACTTTC
>.|TRBJ1-1|15|few|TRBV5-6
CASSSDPRQGTEAFF
TGTGCCAGCAGCTCCGATCCCAGGCAGGGTACTGAAGCTTTCTTT
>.|TRBJ2-7|16|.|TRBV5-1
CASSLDPVSLGNEQYF
TGCGCCAGCAGCTTGGACCCCGTTTCCCTGGGAAACGAGCAGTACTTC
>.|TRBJ2-7|13|.|TRBV6-5
CASNHRDGYEQYF
TGTGCCAGCAACCACCGGGACGGCTACGAGCAGTACTTC
>.|TRBJ2-5|14|once|TRBV4-1
CASSQGPVRETQYF
TGCGCCAGCAGCCAAGGACCTGTAAGAGAGACCCAGTACTTC
>.|TRBJ1-1|12|.|TRBV27
CASSSSTAEAFF
.
>TRBD2|TRBJ2-5|15|.|TRBV7-2
CASSHSSGKEETQYF
TGTGCCAGCAGCCACTCTAGCGGGAAGGAAGAGACCCAGTACTTC
>.|TRBJ2-7|13|.|TRBV15
CATSRDLGGRKYF
TGTGCCACCAGCAGAGATTTAGGAGGAAGAAAGTACTTC
>TRBD1|TRBJ2-7|14|.|TRBV10-3
CAISENRDSLEQYF
TGTGCCATCAGTGAGAATCGGGACAGCCTTGAGCAGTACTTC
>.|TRBJ1-6|14|.|TRBV30
CAWRRGTVVPPLHF
TGTGCCTGGAGGCGGGGGACGGTGGTTCCACCCCTCCACTTT